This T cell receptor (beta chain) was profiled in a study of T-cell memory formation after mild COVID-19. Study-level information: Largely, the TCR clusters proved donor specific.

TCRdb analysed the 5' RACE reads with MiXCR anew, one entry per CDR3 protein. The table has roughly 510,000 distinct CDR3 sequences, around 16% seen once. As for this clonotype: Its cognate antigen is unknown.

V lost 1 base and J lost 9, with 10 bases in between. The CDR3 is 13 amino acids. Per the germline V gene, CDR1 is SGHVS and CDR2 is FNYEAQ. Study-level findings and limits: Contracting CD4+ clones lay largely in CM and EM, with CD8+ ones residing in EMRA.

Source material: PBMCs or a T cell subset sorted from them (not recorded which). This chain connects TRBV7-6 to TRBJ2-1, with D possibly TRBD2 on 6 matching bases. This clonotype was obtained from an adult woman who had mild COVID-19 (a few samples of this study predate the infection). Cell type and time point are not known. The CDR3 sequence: CASSLGGAVEQFF. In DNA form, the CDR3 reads TGTGCCAGCAGCTTAGGCGGGGCAGTTGAGCAGTTCTTC.